This TCR beta chain came from a study of shared T cell receptors in the human thymus. This CDR3 region has 16 residues. Germline V gives CDR1 MGHRA, CDR2 YSYEKL. Trimming cost V 4 bases and J 6 bases, with 19 bases left between them. Sequenced by immunoSEQ multiplex PCR; TCRdb stores in-frame clones only, minus some. This table has about 380,000 clones, 95% appearing once. The material sequenced was thymocytes. This chain connects TRBV4-1 to TRBJ2-1; D perhaps matches TRBD2 (5 bases). The clonotype originates from a human donor. CDR3: CASSPDSDRRFNEQFF. In DNA form, the CDR3 reads TGCGCCAGCAGCCCGGATTCGGACCGGAGGTTCAATGAGCAGTTCTTC.